This T cell receptor beta chain was obtained from a study of tumor-infiltrating lymphocytes in primary liver carcinoma. Study at large: Roughly 3.5 to 7.13 million productive TCRbeta reads were obtained per sample, with similar numbers across tissue types.

RNA and DNA were co-extracted from about 20-30 mg of unsorted bulk tissue. V was cut by 6 bases and J by 3 bases, with 17 bases left in between. The germline V gene has CDR1 SGHNT and CDR2 YENEEA. CDR3 length equals 15 residues. Production of TCR beta cDNA used 500 ng total RNA together with a constant-region primer. Researchers made the TCR beta libraries by running three nested multiplex PCR rounds with slightly modified ARM-PCR. A C-beta reverse primer was combined with TRBV1-TRBV30 forward primers in the first two PCR rounds, and each round had about 10 cycles. TCRdb called the multiplex PCR reads again in MiXCR, with one record for every CDR3 protein. The sample yields about 30,000 distinct CDR3 sequences, 70% to 80% seen once.

The chain combines TRBV11-3 with TRBJ2-5; D is uncertain. Sequenced: liver tumor tissue from sampling region 3. Subset denoted: tumor region T3, left-lateral pole. This sequence originates from a woman aged 30 to 39 with primary liver carcinoma and hepatitis B virus infection. The CDR3 coding sequence is TGTGCCAGCAGTCAGTGGGATAACTATGAAGAGACCCAGTACTTC. This gives the protein CASSQWDNYEETQYF.